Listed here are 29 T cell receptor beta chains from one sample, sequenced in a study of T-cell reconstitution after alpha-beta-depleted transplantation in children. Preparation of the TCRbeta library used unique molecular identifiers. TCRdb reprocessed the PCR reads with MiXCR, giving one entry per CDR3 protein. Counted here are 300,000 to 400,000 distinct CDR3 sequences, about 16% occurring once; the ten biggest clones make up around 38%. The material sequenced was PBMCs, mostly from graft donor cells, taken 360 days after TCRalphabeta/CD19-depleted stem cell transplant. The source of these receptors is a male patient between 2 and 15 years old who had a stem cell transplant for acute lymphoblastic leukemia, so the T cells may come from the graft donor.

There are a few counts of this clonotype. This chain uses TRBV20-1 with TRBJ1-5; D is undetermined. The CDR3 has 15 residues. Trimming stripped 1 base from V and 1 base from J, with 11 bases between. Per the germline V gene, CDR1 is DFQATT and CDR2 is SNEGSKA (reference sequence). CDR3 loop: CSARGGGGSNQPQHF. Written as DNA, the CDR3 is TGCAGTGCTAGAGGGGGAGGTGGAAGCAATCAGCCCCAGCATTTT.

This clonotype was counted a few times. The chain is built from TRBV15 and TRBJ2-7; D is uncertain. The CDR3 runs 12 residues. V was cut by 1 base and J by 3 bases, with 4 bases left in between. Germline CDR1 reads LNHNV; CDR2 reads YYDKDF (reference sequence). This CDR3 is CATSRGGYEQYF. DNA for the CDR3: TGTGCCACCAGCAGAGGGGGCTACGAGCAGTACTTC.

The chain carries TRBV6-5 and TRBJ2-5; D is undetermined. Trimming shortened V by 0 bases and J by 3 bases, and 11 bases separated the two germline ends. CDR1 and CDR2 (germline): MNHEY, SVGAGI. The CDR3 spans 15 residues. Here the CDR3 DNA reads TGTGCCAGCAGTTACTCTACGACTTCTAAAGAGACCCAGTACTTC. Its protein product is CASSYSTTSKETQYF.

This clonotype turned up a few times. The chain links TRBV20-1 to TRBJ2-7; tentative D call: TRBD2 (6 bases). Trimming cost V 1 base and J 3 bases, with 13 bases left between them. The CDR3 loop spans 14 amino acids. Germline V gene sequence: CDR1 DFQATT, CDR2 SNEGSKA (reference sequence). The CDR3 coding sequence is TGCAGTGCTAGAGGGGGCGGGATGGGCTACGAGCAGTACTTC. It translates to CSARGGGMGYEQYF.

The CDR3 coding sequence is TGCAGTGCTAGAGATTCCGACAGGGCCACAGATACGCAGTATTTT. Its translation: CSARDSDRATDTQYF. The chain employs TRBV20-1 and TRBJ2-3, with 7 bases that match TRBD1. This CDR3 spans 15 amino acids. V lost 0 bases and J lost 2; bases outside the gene matches: 5. Germline CDR1 and CDR2: DFQATT and SNEGSKA (reference sequence).

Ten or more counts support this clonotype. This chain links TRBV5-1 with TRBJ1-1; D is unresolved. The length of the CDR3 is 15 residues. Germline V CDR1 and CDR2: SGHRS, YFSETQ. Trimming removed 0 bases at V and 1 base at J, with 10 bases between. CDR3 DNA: TGCGCCAGCAGCTTGGTTGTAGGAGAGAACACTGAAGCTTTCTTT. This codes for CASSLVVGENTEAFF.

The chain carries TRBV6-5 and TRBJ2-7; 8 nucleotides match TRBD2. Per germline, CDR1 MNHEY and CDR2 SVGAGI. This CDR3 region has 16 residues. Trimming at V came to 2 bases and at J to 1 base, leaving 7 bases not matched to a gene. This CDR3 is CASSYGGRRGSYEQYF. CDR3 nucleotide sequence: TGTGCCAGCAGTTACGGCGGGAGGCGGGGATCCTACGAGCAGTACTTC.

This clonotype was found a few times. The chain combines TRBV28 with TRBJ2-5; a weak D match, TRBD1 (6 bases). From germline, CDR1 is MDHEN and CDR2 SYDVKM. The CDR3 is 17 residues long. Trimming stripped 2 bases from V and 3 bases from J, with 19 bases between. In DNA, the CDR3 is TGTGCCAGCAGTTTAGGGCCCTTGACAGGAACCAAAGAGACCCAGTACTTC. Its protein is CASSLGPLTGTKETQYF.

CDR3 bases: TGTGCCAGCAGTTCGACAGGCTCGGGCTATGGCTACACCTTC. The encoded protein is CASSSTGSGYGYTF. The chain is built from TRBV28 and TRBJ1-2; D possibly corresponds to TRBD1 (6 bases). CDR3 length: 14 amino acids. The germline CDR1 and CDR2 sequences are MDHEN and SYDVKM. Trimming cost V 4 bases and J 4 bases, with 13 bases left between them.

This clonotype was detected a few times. This chain's CDR3 is CASSFSLAGVTRETQYF. DNA for the CDR3: TGTGCCAGCAGCTTTTCGCTAGCGGGCGTAACGAGGGAGACCCAGTACTTC. J is TRBJ2-5 and V is TRBV7-2; 8 bases match TRBD2. The germline CDR1 and CDR2 sequences are SGHTA and FQGNSA. The junction had 14 bases not matched to a gene; V was cut back by 3 bases and J by 5 bases. The CDR3 is made up of 17 amino acids. Full variable domain (rest looked up from reference TRBV7-2 and TRBJ2-5): GAGVSQSPSNKVTEKGKDVELRCDPISGHTALYWYRQSLGQGLEFLIYFQGNSAPDKSGLPSDRFSAERTGGSVSTLTIQRTQQEDSAVYLCASSFSLAGVTRETQYFGPGTRLLVL.

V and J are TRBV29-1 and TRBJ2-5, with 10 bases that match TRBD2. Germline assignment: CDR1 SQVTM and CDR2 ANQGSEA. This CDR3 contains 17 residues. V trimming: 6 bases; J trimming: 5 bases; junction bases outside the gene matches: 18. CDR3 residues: CSVVRRAAGGPGETQYF. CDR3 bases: TGCAGCGTGGTGAGGCGGGCAGCGGGAGGGCCTGGGGAGACCCAGTACTTC.

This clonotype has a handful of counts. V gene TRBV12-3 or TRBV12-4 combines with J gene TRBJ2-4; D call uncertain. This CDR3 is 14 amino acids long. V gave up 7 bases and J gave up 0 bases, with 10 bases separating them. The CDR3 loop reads CASTLGIAKNIQYF. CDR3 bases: TGTGCCAGCACCCTTGGTATAGCCAAAAACATTCAGTACTTC.

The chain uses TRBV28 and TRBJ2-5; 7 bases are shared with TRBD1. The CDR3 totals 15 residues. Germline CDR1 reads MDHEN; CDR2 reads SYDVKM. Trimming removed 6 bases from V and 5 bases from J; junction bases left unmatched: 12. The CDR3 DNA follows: TGTGCCAGCAGCTCGGGACAGTGGGCAAGCGAGACCCAGTACTTC. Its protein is CASSSGQWASETQYF.

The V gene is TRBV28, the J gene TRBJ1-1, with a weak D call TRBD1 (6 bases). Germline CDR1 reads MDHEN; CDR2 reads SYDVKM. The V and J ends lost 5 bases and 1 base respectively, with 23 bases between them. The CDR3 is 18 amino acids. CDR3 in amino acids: CASSTYTLNRVKNTEAFF. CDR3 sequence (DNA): TGTGCCAGCAGTACGTACACCCTTAACAGGGTGAAGAACACTGAAGCTTTCTTT.

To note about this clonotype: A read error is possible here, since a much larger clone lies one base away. The CDR3 coding sequence is TGTGCCACCGCCGGAGATTATAGCAATCAGCCCCGGCATTTT. This translates into CATAGDYSNQPRHF. The J gene is TRBJ1-5, the V gene TRBV10-3, with no clear D. The CDR3 has 14 amino acids. Looked up from germline, CDR1 is ENHRY and CDR2 is SYGVKD.

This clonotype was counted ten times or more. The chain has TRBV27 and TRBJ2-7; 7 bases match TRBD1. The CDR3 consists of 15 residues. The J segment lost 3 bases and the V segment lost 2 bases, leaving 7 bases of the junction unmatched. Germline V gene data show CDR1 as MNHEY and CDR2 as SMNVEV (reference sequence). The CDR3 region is CASSLRAGGSYEQYF. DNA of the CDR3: TGTGCCAGCAGTTTACGAGCAGGGGGTAGCTACGAGCAGTACTTC.

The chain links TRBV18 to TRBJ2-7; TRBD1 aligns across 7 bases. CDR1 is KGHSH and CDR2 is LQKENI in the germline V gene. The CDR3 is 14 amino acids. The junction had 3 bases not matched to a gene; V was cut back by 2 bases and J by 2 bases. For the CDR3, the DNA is TGTGCCAGCTCACCAGGACAGGACGCCTACGAGCAGTACTTC. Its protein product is CASSPGQDAYEQYF.

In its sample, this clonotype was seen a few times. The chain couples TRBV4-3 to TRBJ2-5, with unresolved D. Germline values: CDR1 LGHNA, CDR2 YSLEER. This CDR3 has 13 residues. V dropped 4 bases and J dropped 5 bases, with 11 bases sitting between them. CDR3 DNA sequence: TGCGCCAGCAGCCCCGATGTTGGGGAGACCCAGTACTTC. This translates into CASSPDVGETQYF.

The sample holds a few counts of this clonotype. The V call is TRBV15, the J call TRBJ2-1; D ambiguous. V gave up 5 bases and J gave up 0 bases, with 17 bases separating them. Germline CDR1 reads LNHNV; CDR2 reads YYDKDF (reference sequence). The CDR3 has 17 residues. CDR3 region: CATSSEMGPRSYNEQFF. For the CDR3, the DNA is TGTGCCACCAGCTCCGAGATGGGCCCCCGCTCCTACAATGAGCAGTTCTTC.

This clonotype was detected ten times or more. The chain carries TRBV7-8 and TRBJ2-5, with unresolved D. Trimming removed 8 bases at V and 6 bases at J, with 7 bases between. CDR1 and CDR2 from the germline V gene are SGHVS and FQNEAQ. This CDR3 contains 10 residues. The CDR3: CASGLQTQYF. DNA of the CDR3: TGTGCCAGCGGTCTCCAGACCCAGTACTTC.

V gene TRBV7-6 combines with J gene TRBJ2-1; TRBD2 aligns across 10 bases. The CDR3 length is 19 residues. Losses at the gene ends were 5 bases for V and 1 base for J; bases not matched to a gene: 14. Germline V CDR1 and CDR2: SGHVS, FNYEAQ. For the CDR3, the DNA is TGTGCCAGCAGCCCATCAGCTCCGACTAGCGGGTATTCCTACAATGAGCAGTTCTTC. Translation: CASSPSAPTSGYSYNEQFF.

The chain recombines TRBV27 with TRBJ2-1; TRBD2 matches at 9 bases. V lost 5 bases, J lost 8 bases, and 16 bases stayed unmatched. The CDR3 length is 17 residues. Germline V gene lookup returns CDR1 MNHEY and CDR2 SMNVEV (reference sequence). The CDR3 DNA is TGTGCCAGCAGTCGGACCTTAATAGCGGGAGAAACCCATGAGCAGTTCTTC. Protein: CASSRTLIAGETHEQFF.

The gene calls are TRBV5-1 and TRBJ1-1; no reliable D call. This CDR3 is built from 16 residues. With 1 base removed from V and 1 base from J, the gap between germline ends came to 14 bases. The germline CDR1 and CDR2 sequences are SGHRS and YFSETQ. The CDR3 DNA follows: TGCGCCAGCAGCTTGCTCTACTCCGGGAAGAACACTGAAGCTTTCTTT. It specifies CASSLLYSGKNTEAFF. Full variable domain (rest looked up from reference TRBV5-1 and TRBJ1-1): KAGVTQTPRYLIKTRGQQVTLSCSPISGHRSVSWYQQTPGQGLQFLFEYFSETQRNKGNFPGRFSGRQFSNSRSEMNVSTLELGDSALYLCASSLLYSGKNTEAFFGQGTRLTVV.

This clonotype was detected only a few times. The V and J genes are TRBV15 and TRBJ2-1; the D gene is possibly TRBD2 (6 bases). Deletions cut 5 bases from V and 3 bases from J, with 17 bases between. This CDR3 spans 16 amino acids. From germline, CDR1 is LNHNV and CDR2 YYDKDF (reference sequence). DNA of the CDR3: TGTGCCACCAGCGTCAAGGCGACGGGAGTCTACAATGAGCAGTTCTTC. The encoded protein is CATSVKATGVYNEQFF.

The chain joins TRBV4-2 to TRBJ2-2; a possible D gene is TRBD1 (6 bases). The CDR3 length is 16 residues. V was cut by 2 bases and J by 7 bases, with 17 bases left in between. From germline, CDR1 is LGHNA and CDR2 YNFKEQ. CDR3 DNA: TGTGCCAGCAGCCAAATCATCAGGGGCCATGGCGGGGAGCTGTTTTTT. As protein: CASSQIIRGHGGELFF.

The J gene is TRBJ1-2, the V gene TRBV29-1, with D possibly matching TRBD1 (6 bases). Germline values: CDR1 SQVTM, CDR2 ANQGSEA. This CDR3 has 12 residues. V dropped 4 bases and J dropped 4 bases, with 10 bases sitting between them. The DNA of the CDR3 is TGCAGCGTTGTCACGGACAGCTATGGCTACACCTTC. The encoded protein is CSVVTDSYGYTF. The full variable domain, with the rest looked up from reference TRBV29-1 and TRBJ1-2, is SAVISQKPSRDICQRGTSLTIQCQVDSQVTMMFWYRQQPGQSLTLIATANQGSEATYESGFVIDKFPISRPNLTFSTLTVSNMSPEDSSIYLCSVVTDSYGYTFGSGTRLTVV.

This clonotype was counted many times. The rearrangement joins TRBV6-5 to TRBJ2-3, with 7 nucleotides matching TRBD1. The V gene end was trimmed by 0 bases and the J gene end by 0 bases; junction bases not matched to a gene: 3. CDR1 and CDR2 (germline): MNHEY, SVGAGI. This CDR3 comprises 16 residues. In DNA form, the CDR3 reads TGTGCCAGCAGTTACTCAGGGGGCACTAGCACAGATACGCAGTATTTT. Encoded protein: CASSYSGGTSTDTQYF.

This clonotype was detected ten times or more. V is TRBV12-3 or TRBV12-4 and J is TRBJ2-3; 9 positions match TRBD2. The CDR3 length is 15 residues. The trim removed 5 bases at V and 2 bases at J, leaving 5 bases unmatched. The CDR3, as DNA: TGTGCCAGCAGTAGCCGGACTAGCGCCACAGATACGCAGTATTTT. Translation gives CASSSRTSATDTQYF.

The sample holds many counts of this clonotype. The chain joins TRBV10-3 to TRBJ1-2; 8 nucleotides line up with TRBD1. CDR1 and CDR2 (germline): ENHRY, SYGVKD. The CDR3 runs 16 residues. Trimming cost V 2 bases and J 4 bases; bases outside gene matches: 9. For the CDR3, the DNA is TGTGCCATCAGTGAGGAACCGGGACAGGTCCCCTATGGCTACACCTTC. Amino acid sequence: CAISEEPGQVPYGYTF.